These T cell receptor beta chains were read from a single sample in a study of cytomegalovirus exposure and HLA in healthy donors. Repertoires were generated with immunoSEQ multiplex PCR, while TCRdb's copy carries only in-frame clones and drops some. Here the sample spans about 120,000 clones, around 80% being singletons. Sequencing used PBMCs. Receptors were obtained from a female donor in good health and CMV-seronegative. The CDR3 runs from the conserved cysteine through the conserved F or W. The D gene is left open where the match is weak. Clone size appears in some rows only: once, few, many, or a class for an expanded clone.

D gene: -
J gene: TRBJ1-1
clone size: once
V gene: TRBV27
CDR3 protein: CASRGQALNTEAFF
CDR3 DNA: TGTGCCAGCCGAGGGCAGGCCTTGAACACTGAAGCTTTCTTT

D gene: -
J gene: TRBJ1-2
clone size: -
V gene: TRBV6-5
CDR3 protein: CASSYGPGANYGYTF
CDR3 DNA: TGTGCCAGCAGTTACGGTCCAGGGGCGAACTATGGCTACACCTTC

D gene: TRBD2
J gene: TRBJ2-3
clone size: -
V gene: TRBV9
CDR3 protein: CASSVESGGAPDTQYF
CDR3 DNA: TGTGCCAGCAGCGTAGAAAGCGGGGGGGCACCAGATACGCAGTATTTT

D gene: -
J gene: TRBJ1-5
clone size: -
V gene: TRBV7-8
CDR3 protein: CASSPTRGQPQHF
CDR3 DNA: TGTGCCAGCAGCCCCACCCGAGGGCAGCCCCAGCATTTT

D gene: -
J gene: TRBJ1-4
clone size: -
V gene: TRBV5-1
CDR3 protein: CASSPRGDVNEKLFF
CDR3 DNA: TGCGCCAGCAGTCCTCGGGGGGACGTCAATGAAAAACTGTTTTTT

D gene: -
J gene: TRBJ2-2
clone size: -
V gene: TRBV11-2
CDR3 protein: CASSLAAAGKGELFF
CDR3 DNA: TGTGCCAGCAGCTTAGCCGCTGCAGGGAAAGGGGAGCTGTTTTTT

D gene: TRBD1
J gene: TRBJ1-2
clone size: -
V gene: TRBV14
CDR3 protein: CASSQEIADREYGYTF
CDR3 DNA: TGTGCCAGCAGCCAAGAAATCGCGGACAGGGAATATGGCTACACCTTC

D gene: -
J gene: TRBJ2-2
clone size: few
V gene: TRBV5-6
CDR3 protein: CASSSGHFAGAGELFF
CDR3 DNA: TGTGCCAGCAGCTCGGGACACTTCGCAGGGGCCGGGGAGCTGTTTTTT

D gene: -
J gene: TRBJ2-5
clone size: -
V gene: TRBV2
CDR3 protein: CASTPVSAGGAQYF
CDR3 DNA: TGTGCCAGCACCCCCGTGAGCGCCGGGGGTGCCCAGTACTTC

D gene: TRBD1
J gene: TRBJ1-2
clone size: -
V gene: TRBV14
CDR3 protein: CASSQDAGQLRSGYTF
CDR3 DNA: TGTGCCAGCAGCCAAGATGCGGGACAGCTACGCTCCGGCTACACCTTC

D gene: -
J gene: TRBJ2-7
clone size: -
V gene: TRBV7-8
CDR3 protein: CASSDPRLREQYF
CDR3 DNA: TGTGCCAGCAGCGACCCTAGGTTGCGGGAGCAGTACTTC

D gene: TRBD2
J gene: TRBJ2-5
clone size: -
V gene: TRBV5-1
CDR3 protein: CASGKTGTSGETQYF
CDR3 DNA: TGCGCCAGCGGGAAGACCGGGACTAGCGGAGAGACCCAGTACTTC

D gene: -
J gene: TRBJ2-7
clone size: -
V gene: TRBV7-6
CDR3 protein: CASSLGMPGGASYEQYF
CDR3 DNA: TGTGCCAGCAGCTTAGGGATGCCGGGGGGCGCATCCTACGAGCAGTACTTC

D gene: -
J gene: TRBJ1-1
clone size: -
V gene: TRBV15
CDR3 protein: CATSRVGRTDEENTEAFF
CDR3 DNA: TGTGCCACCAGCAGAGTCGGGAGGACAGATGAAGAGAACACTGAAGCTTTCTTT

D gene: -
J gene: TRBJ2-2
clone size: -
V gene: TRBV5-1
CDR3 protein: CASSLAGLNTGELFF
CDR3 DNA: TGCGCCAGCAGCTTGGCCGGGTTAAACACCGGGGAGCTGTTTTTT

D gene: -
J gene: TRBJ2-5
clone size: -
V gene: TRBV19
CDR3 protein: CASSIPGNKETQYF
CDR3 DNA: TGTGCCAGTAGTATCCCGGGGAATAAAGAGACCCAGTACTTC